This entry is about one TCR beta chain. This sample was included in a study of blood T cell repertoires in COVID-19. Study-level background: In each case, the material was cDNA or gDNA derived from T cells, B-cell-depleted T cells, or PBMCs.

In the original analysis: Researchers report that nucleated cell counts were estimated from reference gene primer amplification. Sequencing used immunoSEQ multiplex PCR; TCRdb keeps in-frame clones, though not all of them. D and trimming were read from the DNA, whereas the V and J calls and clone size are those reported in that table. The sample shows about 140,000 clones, 89% of them seen only once. Sequencing was done on a sample of peripheral blood. The clonotype was recovered from a human donor in a cohort sampled during active COVID-19.

The CDR3 sequence: CASSDTAGDQETQYF. CDR3 in DNA: TGTGCCAGCAGTGACACGGCAGGTGATCAAGAGACCCAGTACTTC. The J gene is TRBJ2-5, the V gene TRBV6-4; no definite D call. V was cut by 2 bases and J by 2 bases, with 12 bases left in between. The CDR3 totals 15 residues. In germline, CDR1 is MRHNA, CDR2 SNTAGT.